A single sample gave rise to the 27 T cell receptor beta chains below, sequenced in a study of TIL therapy for anti-PD-1-resistant metastatic lung cancer. Time point specified: pre-treatment sample, taken before nivolumab and TIL therapy. Most excised metastases sampled were pleural nodules or supraclavicular lymph nodes. Sequencing used immunoSEQ v3. Here immunoSEQ multiplex PCR was the method, and the copy in TCRdb shows in-frame clones only, minus some. The data show approximately 97,000 clones, less than 70% seen once. Material: tumor tissue, obtained at baseline. The receptors were gathered from a person aged 25 to 85 with non-small cell lung cancer.

There are a few counts of this clone. This sequence joins TRBV9 and TRBJ2-5; TRBD1 is a possible D gene (6 bases). Germline loops: CDR1 SGDLS, CDR2 YYNGEE. The CDR3 length is 13 residues. With 4 bases removed from V and 5 bases from J, the gap between germline ends came to 12 bases. The CDR3 bases are TGTGCCAGCAGCCCCCAGGGGTGGGAGACCCAGTACTTC. Translating gives CASSPQGWETQYF.

The chain couples TRBV6-2 or TRBV6-3 to TRBJ2-1; D ambiguous. The CDR3 runs to 14 residues. V was trimmed by 2 bases and J by 8 bases, leaving 13 bases between them. Per the germline V gene, CDR1 is MNHEY and CDR2 is SVGEGT. The chain's CDR3 is CASSYPSGFYEQFF. DNA of the CDR3: TGTGCCAGCAGTTACCCCAGTGGTTTTTATGAGCAGTTCTTC.

The gene calls are TRBV28 and TRBJ2-5; D tentatively fits TRBD1 or TRBD2 (6 bases each). Between the trimmed V and J ends, which lost 6 bases and 1 base, there was a span of 9 bases. The CDR3 runs to 13 residues. Looked up from germline, CDR1 is MDHEN and CDR2 is SYDVKM. CDR3 sequence reads: CASSWGAQETQYF. CDR3 bases: TGTGCCAGCAGCTGGGGGGCCCAAGAGACCCAGTACTTC.

The genes are TRBV6-5 and TRBJ2-2; D call uncertain. The CDR3 covers 16 residues. Trimming cost V 4 bases and J 2 bases, with 14 bases left between them. The germline CDR1 and CDR2 sequences are MNHEY and SVGAGI. In DNA, the CDR3 is TGTGCCAGCAGTTCCCCGTTTAGCTTTAACACCGGGGAGCTGTTTTTT. Its protein product is CASSSPFSFNTGELFF.

This clone was seen a handful of times. The chain joins TRBV28 to TRBJ1-6, with 10 bases matching TRBD1. Germline assignment: CDR1 MDHEN and CDR2 SYDVKM. The CDR3 runs to 15 residues. The V gene end was trimmed by 5 bases and the J gene end by 8 bases; junction bases not matched to a gene: 6. The CDR3 DNA reads as TGTGCCAGCAGTACTCGGACAGGGGGGGATTCACCCCTCCACTTT. It specifies CASSTRTGGDSPLHF.

This chain joins TRBV4-2 and TRBJ2-1, with TRBD2 matching 12 bases. This CDR3 is 18 amino acids long. The V and J ends lost 5 bases and 3 bases, in that order; junction bases with no gene match: 11. Germline CDR1 is LGHNA and CDR2 is YNFKEQ. CDR3 bases: TGTGCCAGCAGCGCTACTAGCGGGAGGCTCCGCGGCTACAATGAGCAGTTCTTC. Amino acid sequence: CASSATSGRLRGYNEQFF.

The rearrangement joins TRBV11-3 to TRBJ2-7; no reliable D call. This CDR3 has 11 residues. Germline V gene lookup returns CDR1 SGHNT and CDR2 YENEEA. V was cut by 4 bases and J by 5 bases, with 6 bases left in between. This CDR3 is CASSSRHEQYF. The CDR3 DNA reads as TGTGCCAGCAGCTCCAGGCACGAGCAGTACTTC.

V is TRBV6-5 and J is TRBJ2-7; D gene unclear. From germline, CDR1 is MNHEY and CDR2 SVGAGI. V dropped 10 bases and J dropped 0 bases, with 13 bases sitting between them. The CDR3 totals 13 residues. The CDR3 DNA follows: TGTGCCACCATAGAGCAGAACTCCTACGAGCAGTACTTC. Protein sequence: CATIEQNSYEQYF.

This clone was seen only a few times. This sequence joins TRBV12-3 or TRBV12-4 and TRBJ2-3, with D perhaps matching TRBD1 (6 bases). The V and J ends lost 7 bases and 3 bases respectively, with 8 bases between them. The CDR3 totals 12 residues. For the CDR3, the DNA is TGTGCCAGCACCCAGGGGACAGATACGCAGTATTTT. It encodes CASTQGTDTQYF.

The V gene is TRBV25-1, the J gene TRBJ2-1, with 10 bases fitting TRBD2. V was pared by 3 bases and J by 1 base, with 3 bases of the junction left unmatched. The V gene's germline CDR1 is MGHDK and CDR2 SYGVNS. This CDR3 region has 16 residues. In DNA, the CDR3 is TGTGCCAGCAGTGAGAGCGGGAGGGGTTCCTACAATGAGCAGTTCTTC. Its translation: CASSESGRGSYNEQFF.

This chain uses TRBV7-2 with TRBJ2-3; 11 bases fit TRBD2. Germline V gives CDR1 SGHTA, CDR2 FQGNSA. V lost 1 base, J lost 2 bases, and 8 bases stayed unmatched. The CDR3 is 18 amino acids. CDR3: CASSLGLGTSGPTDTQYF. In nucleotides, the CDR3 is TGTGCCAGCAGCTTAGGGTTGGGGACTAGCGGACCCACAGATACGCAGTATTTT.

The chain recombines TRBV11-2 with TRBJ2-7; 9 bases line up with TRBD2. The CDR3 runs 17 residues. V shed 5 bases and J 4 bases; nucleotides not matched to a gene: 15. Per germline, CDR1 SGHAT and CDR2 FQNNGV. The CDR3: CASSPSQIAGVAYEQYF. The CDR3 bases are TGTGCCAGCAGCCCAAGTCAAATAGCGGGAGTGGCGTACGAGCAGTACTTC.

CDR3 region: CASSLFLAGTYNEQFF. Here the CDR3 DNA reads TGTGCCAGCAGTTTATTTCTAGCGGGAACCTACAATGAGCAGTTCTTC. The chain joins TRBV27 to TRBJ2-1; 9 bases map to TRBD2. The ends lost 1 base at V and 2 bases at J; junction bases unmatched: 3. The CDR3 is 16 residues long. Germline values: CDR1 MNHEY, CDR2 SMNVEV (reference sequence).

V and J are TRBV9 and TRBJ2-7; the match to TRBD1 covers 8 bases. Germline V gene lookup returns CDR1 SGDLS and CDR2 YYNGEE. The CDR3 consists of 15 residues. V was clipped by 0 bases and J by 3 bases; unmatched bases: 5. The CDR3 is CASSVGPTGGYEQYF. The CDR3 nucleotides are TGTGCCAGCAGCGTAGGCCCTACAGGGGGCTACGAGCAGTACTTC.

J is TRBJ2-3 and V is TRBV4-2; maybe TRBD2 (6 bases). V was cut by 0 bases and J by 2 bases, with 12 bases left in between. This CDR3 spans 16 amino acids. Germline loops: CDR1 LGHNA, CDR2 YNFKEQ. In DNA form, the CDR3 reads TGTGCCAGCAGCCAAGAATGGGGGGTTCCCACAGATACGCAGTATTTT. It specifies CASSQEWGVPTDTQYF.

This clone was recorded a few times. The sample carries other DNA sequences with the same CDR3. V usage is TRBV18 and J usage is TRBJ1-3; D gene uncertain. The CDR3 length is 12 residues. Germline CDR1 reads KGHSH; CDR2 reads LQKENI. The ends were cut back, 3 bases at V and 2 bases at J, with 2 bases in the middle. The CDR3 nucleotides are TGTGCCAGCTCACCCCCTGGAAACACCATATATTTT. Amino acids: CASSPPGNTIYF.

The CDR3 region is CASSVGGGKGHEQFF. DNA for the CDR3: TGTGCCAGCAGCGTAGGAGGCGGGAAAGGGCATGAGCAGTTCTTC. This rearrangement joins TRBV9 to TRBJ2-1; the D gene is possibly TRBD2 (6 bases). In germline, CDR1 is SGDLS, CDR2 YYNGEE. This CDR3 contains 15 residues. Trimming left V 0 bases short and J 8 bases short, with 15 bases between.

The chain uses TRBV7-2 and TRBJ1-4; D uncertain. Germline CDR1 and CDR2: SGHTA and FQGNSA. The V and J ends lost 0 bases and 8 bases respectively, with 7 bases between them. The CDR3 has 13 amino acids. The chain's CDR3 is CASSLAPSEKLFF. CDR3 DNA sequence: TGTGCCAGCAGCTTAGCACCAAGCGAAAAACTGTTTTTT.

This rearrangement joins TRBV5-8 to TRBJ2-3; TRBD1 might be the D (6 bases). The germline CDR1 and CDR2 sequences are SGHTS and YDEGEE. The ends were cut back, 3 bases at V and 2 bases at J, with 16 bases in the middle. CDR3 length equals 16 residues. For the CDR3, the DNA is TGTGCCAGCAGCTCAGGGGCCGGGCCGAACACAGATACGCAGTATTTT. Its translation is CASSSGAGPNTDTQYF.

This clone has just a few counts. The chain has TRBV4-1 and TRBJ1-2; 7 bases match TRBD1. Germline-derived CDR1 and CDR2 are MGHRA and YSYEKL. J was trimmed by 8 bases and V by 1 base; bases with no gene match: 7. CDR3 length equals 14 residues. In DNA form, the CDR3 reads TGCGCCAGCAGCCAAGGCGACAGGGAAGAAGGCTACACCTTC. Translating it yields CASSQGDREEGYTF.

This chain links TRBV5-6 with TRBJ2-5; TRBD1 agrees at 7 bases. The germline V gene encodes CDR1 SGHDT and CDR2 YYEEEE. V shed 2 bases and J 1 base; nucleotides not matched to a gene: 5. The CDR3 spans 15 residues. CDR3 nucleotide sequence: TGTGCCAGCAGCTTCGGGACAGAGACCCAAGAGACCCAGTACTTC. Its protein is CASSFGTETQETQYF.

The chain links TRBV28 to TRBJ2-3; 7 bases line up with TRBD2. This CDR3 is 14 amino acids long. Germline V gene lookup returns CDR1 MDHEN and CDR2 SYDVKM. The CDR3 protein is CVTRGAGRPDTQYF. CDR3 in DNA: TGTGTCACGAGGGGAGCGGGGAGGCCAGATACGCAGTATTTT.

The rearrangement links TRBV11-2 to TRBJ2-1; D not certain. CDR1 is SGHAT and CDR2 is FQNNGV in the germline V gene. The CDR3 sequence is 14 residues long. V was trimmed by 0 bases and J by 4 bases, leaving 7 bases between them. This CDR3 is CASSLDGEYNEQFF. The CDR3 DNA sequence: TGTGCCAGCAGCTTAGATGGGGAATACAATGAGCAGTTCTTC.

This rearrangement joins TRBV5-4 to TRBJ2-1, with D perhaps TRBD1 (5 bases). Trimming cost V 1 base and J 5 bases, with 7 bases left between them. Germline-derived CDR1 and CDR2 are SGHNT and YYREEE (reference sequence). The CDR3 consists of 13 residues. CDR3: CASSLRGNNEQFF. The CDR3 coding sequence is TGTGCCAGCAGCTTGAGGGGAAACAATGAGCAGTTCTTC. The whole variable domain, filled in from reference TRBV5-4 and TRBJ2-1, reads ETGVTQSPTHLIKTRGQQVTLRCSSQSGHNTVSWYQQALGQGPQFIFQYYREEENGRGNFPPRFSGLQFPNYSSELNVNALELDDSALYLCASSLRGNNEQFFGPGTRLTVL.

The chain employs TRBV7-2 and TRBJ2-7; no firm D call. Trimming shortened V by 4 bases and J by 0 bases, and 13 bases separated the two germline ends. The CDR3 extends over 15 amino acids. Germline V CDR1 and CDR2: SGHTA, FQGNSA. This CDR3 reads CASSYGPSSSYEQYF. The CDR3 nucleotides read TGTGCCAGCAGCTACGGACCGTCGAGCTCCTACGAGCAGTACTTC.

This clone was detected only a few times. This chain links TRBV15 with TRBJ2-3, with a possible D match to TRBD2 (7 bases). CDR1 is LNHNV and CDR2 is YYDKDF in the germline V gene (reference sequence). The ends were cut back, 1 base at V and 2 bases at J, with 25 bases in the middle. The CDR3 contains 20 residues. For the CDR3, the DNA is TGTGCCACCAGCAGAGGGGGACGGGGGGCCTACTACCTTCTCACAGATACGCAGTATTTT. Residues: CATSRGGRGAYYLLTDTQYF.

The chain links TRBV6-6 to TRBJ2-1; perhaps TRBD1 as D (6 bases). Looked up from germline, CDR1 is MNHNY and CDR2 is SVGAGI (reference sequence). The V end was cut by 8 bases, the J end by 5 bases, with 19 bases between. The CDR3 has 15 amino acids. CDR3 in amino acids: CASQGFGNGDNEQFF. CDR3 DNA: TGTGCCAGCCAGGGGTTTGGGAACGGAGACAATGAGCAGTTCTTC.